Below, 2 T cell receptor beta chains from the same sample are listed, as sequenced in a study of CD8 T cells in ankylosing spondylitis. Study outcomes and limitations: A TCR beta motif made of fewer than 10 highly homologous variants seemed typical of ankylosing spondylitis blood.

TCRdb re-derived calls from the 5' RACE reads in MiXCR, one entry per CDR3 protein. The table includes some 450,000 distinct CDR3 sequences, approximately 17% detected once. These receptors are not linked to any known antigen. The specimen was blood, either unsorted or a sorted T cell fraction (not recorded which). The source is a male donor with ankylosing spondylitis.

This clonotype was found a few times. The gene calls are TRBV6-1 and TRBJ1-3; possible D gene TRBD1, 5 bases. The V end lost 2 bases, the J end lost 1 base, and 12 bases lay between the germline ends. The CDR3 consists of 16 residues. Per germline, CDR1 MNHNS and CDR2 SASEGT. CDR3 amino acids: CASSENSGGSGNTIYF. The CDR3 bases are TGTGCCAGCAGTGAAAATTCGGGGGGATCTGGAAACACCATATATTTT.

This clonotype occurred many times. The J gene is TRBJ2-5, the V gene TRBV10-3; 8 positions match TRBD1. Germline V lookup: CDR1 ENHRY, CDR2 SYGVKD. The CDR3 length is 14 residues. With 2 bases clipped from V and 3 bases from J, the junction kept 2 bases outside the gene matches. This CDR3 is CAISEDRGEETQYF. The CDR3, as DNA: TGTGCCATCAGTGAGGACAGGGGCGAAGAGACCCAGTACTTC.